These 16 T cell receptor beta chains share one sample of origin, sequenced in a study of T cells after yellow fever vaccination. TCRdb independently ran MiXCR on the 5' RACE reads; one entry per CDR3 protein. The sample lists about 320,000 distinct CDR3 sequences, around 12% occurring once. The sample was CD4+ T cells sorted from PBMCs, taken 15 days after the yellow fever booster vaccination. These receptors all come from a man between 18 and 29 years old who received the YFV17D yellow fever vaccine.

This clonotype was counted a few times. The junction differs from germline at one of its ends, possibly a read error. The DNA for the CDR3 is TGCGCCAGCAGCTTGGGACTAGCGGGGGGGCCGAGGCTCTTC. It encodes CASSLGLAGGPRLF. The chain carries TRBV5-1 and TRBJ2-1; 14 bases fit TRBD2. CDR1 and CDR2 from the germline V gene are SGHRS and YFSETQ. The length of the CDR3 is 14 residues.

The chain recombines TRBV28 with TRBJ1-2, with a possible D match to TRBD1 (5 bases). The CDR3 contains 18 residues. Trimming cost V 8 bases and J 5 bases, with 30 bases left between them. The germline CDR1 and CDR2 sequences are MDHEN and SYDVKM. The CDR3 sequence: CASVPLGHTRISRYGYTF. The CDR3 DNA sequence: TGTGCCAGCGTCCCCTTGGGGCACACCAGAATCTCACGGTATGGCTACACCTTC.

The chain combines TRBV9 with TRBJ2-4; D unclear. CDR1 SGDLS and CDR2 YYNGEE come from the germline V gene. V lost 1 base and J 1 base, leaving 12 bases between the germline ends. The CDR3 is 16 residues long. CDR3 DNA sequence: TGTGCCAGCAGCGTACATAGTAGTATGGCCAAAAACATTCAGTACTTC. This translates into CASSVHSSMAKNIQYF.

V is TRBV20-1 and J is TRBJ1-5; D remains unclear. V was shortened by 4 bases and J by 2 bases, with 12 bases between the two germline ends. There are 14 residues in the CDR3. Germline V CDR1 and CDR2: DFQATT, SNEGSKA (reference sequence). In DNA, the CDR3 is TGCAGTGCTATAAGTCCGAGGGGCAATCAGCCCCAGCATTTT. The encoded protein is CSAISPRGNQPQHF.

This rearrangement joins TRBV6-6 to TRBJ1-5; 9 bases fit TRBD1. The J segment lost 5 bases and the V segment lost 5 bases, leaving 10 bases of the junction unmatched. There are 16 residues in the CDR3. Germline V gene data show CDR1 as MNHNY and CDR2 as SVGAGI (reference sequence). The CDR3 DNA follows: TGTGCCAGCAGTCAACCGGGACAGGGAGGTTATCAGCCCCAGCATTTT. It translates to CASSQPGQGGYQPQHF.

This clonotype was seen a few times. J is TRBJ2-1 and V is TRBV18, with 9 bases that match TRBD1. This CDR3 is 15 amino acids long. Germline CDR1 is KGHSH and CDR2 is LQKENI. The trim removed 3 bases at V and 5 bases at J, leaving 5 bases unmatched. Here the CDR3 DNA reads TGTGCCAGCTCACCGGGACAGGGAGGGAACAATGAGCAGTTCTTC. Amino acids: CASSPGQGGNNEQFF.

This clonotype has a handful of counts. The chain is built from TRBV12-3 or TRBV12-4 and TRBJ2-7; 14 positions match TRBD2. The CDR3 covers 15 residues. Trimming cost V 5 bases and J 3 bases; bases outside gene matches: 3. CDR3 coding DNA: TGTGCCAGCAGTCAAGGACTAGCGGGGGGCTACGAGCAGTACTTC. Translated, it gives CASSQGLAGGYEQYF.

This clonotype appeared many times. The chain has TRBV6-2 or TRBV6-3 and TRBJ1-5, with TRBD1 matching over 10 bases. The CDR3 has 14 amino acids. V was pared by 5 bases and J by 5 bases, with 3 bases of the junction left unmatched. The germline V gene encodes CDR1 MNHEY and CDR2 SVGEGT. This chain's CDR3 is CASSLGQGHQPQHF. The CDR3 nucleotides read TGTGCCAGCAGTCTGGGACAGGGGCATCAGCCCCAGCATTTT.

This clonotype was found many times. The rearrangement links TRBV6-5 to TRBJ1-1; TRBD1 matches at 7 bases. V was clipped by 4 bases and J by 8 bases; unmatched bases: 10. CDR1 MNHEY and CDR2 SVGAGI come from the germline V gene. There are 14 residues in the CDR3. The CDR3: CASSFSGTAREAFF. Written as DNA, the CDR3 is TGTGCCAGCAGTTTCTCCGGGACAGCACGAGAAGCTTTCTTT.

This clonotype was counted a few times. This sequence joins TRBV28 and TRBJ1-1, with D unresolved. CDR3 length: 13 amino acids. Germline values: CDR1 MDHEN, CDR2 SYDVKM. V was shortened by 7 bases and J by 6 bases, with 15 bases between the two germline ends. CDR3 DNA sequence: TGTGCCAGCACCACACCGAGCCCCCCTGAAGCTTTCTTT. Its protein product is CASTTPSPPEAFF.

At least ten counts were recorded for this clonotype. The gene calls are TRBV3-1 and TRBJ2-3, with 8 bases lining up with TRBD2. The CDR3 covers 13 residues. Germline values: CDR1 LGHDT, CDR2 YNNKEL (reference sequence). J was trimmed by 6 bases and V by 8 bases; bases with no gene match: 7. The CDR3 sequence: CASQPGGRDTQYF. The CDR3 region has the DNA TGTGCCAGCCAACCGGGGGGGCGTGATACGCAGTATTTT.

The chain is built from TRBV6-2 or TRBV6-3 and TRBJ1-1; 10 positions agree with TRBD1. Per germline, CDR1 MNHEY and CDR2 SVGEGT. The CDR3 totals 17 residues. Trimming took 2 bases from V and 1 from J; bases not matched to a gene: 7. CDR3 sequence (DNA): TGTGCCAGCAGTTACGGGACAGGGGCCTCGAGGAACACTGAAGCTTTCTTT. Translation: CASSYGTGASRNTEAFF.

This clonotype was seen only a few times. This sequence joins TRBV5-1 and TRBJ2-3, with 10 bases lining up with TRBD2. The CDR3 is 15 amino acids. Germline V gene data show CDR1 as SGHRS and CDR2 as YFSETQ. Trimming at V came to 1 base and at J to 1 base, leaving 0 bases not matched to a gene. The CDR3 sequence: CASSLTSGGTDTQYF. Here the CDR3 DNA reads TGCGCCAGCAGCTTGACTAGCGGGGGCACAGATACGCAGTATTTT.

Of note for this clonotype: Likely a read error: the CDR3 ends without its conserved phenylalanine or tryptophan. The DNA is omitted, as the CDR3 cannot be located on it reliably, and the CDR3 follows TCRdb's listing. The J gene is TRBJ1-6, the V gene TRBV3-1; the D call in the table, TRBD1, was not verified against the DNA. The CDR3 is 9 amino acids long, termini counted. Germline V gives CDR1 LGHDT, CDR2 YNNKEL (reference sequence). CDR3 residues: CASSQGTGG.

In this sample, this clonotype turned up a few times. The rearrangement links TRBV7-2 to TRBJ1-5, with a possible D match to TRBD1 (6 bases). The germline V gene has CDR1 SGHTA and CDR2 FQGNSA. The CDR3 runs to 14 residues. With 8 bases removed from V and 11 bases from J, the gap between germline ends came to 22 bases. This CDR3 reads CASGPGSTEGAQHF. CDR3 coding DNA: TGTGCCAGCGGCCCCGGGTCAACTGAGGGGGCCCAGCATTTT. Based on the CDR3 plus reference TRBV7-2 and TRBJ1-5, the full variable domain is GAGVSQSPSNKVTEKGKDVELRCDPISGHTALYWYRQSLGQGLEFLIYFQGNSAPDKSGLPSDRFSAERTGGSVSTLTIQRTQQEDSAVYLCASGPGSTEGAQHFGDGTRLSIL.

This clonotype was recorded a few times. This chain links TRBV5-4 with TRBJ1-4; D unresolved. The CDR3 is 16 amino acids. Trimming pared 4 bases from V and 7 bases from J, leaving 20 bases between. The V gene's germline CDR1 is SGHNT and CDR2 YYREEE (reference sequence). The CDR3 DNA sequence: TGTGCCAGCAGCCCCTCGCCGGGCCTTGGAAGTGAAAAACTGTTTTTT. Its protein product is CASSPSPGLGSEKLFF.